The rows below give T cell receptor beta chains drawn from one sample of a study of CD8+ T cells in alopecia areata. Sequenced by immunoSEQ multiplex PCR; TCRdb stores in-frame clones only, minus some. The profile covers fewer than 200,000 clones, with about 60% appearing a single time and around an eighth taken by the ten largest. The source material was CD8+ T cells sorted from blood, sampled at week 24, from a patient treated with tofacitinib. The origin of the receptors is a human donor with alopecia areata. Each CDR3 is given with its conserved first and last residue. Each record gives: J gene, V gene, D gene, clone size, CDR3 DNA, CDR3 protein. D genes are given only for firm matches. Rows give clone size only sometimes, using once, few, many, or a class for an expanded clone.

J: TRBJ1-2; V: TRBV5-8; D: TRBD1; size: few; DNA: TGTGCCAGCAGCTTGGCCGGGGGACAGGGGGGCTACACCTTC; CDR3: CASSLAGGQGGYTF
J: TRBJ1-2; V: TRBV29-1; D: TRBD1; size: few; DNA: TGCAGCACCCGGGACAGTCTTAACTATGGCTACACCTTC; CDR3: CSTRDSLNYGYTF
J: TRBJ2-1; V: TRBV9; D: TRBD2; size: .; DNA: TGTGCCAGCAGCGTAGAGACTAGCGATGGTGAGCAGTTCTTC; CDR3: CASSVETSDGEQFF
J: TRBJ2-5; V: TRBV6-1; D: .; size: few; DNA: TGTGCCAGCAGTGATCCCGCTGACCTTGGCACCTTGGGAGAGACCCAGTACTTC; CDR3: CASSDPADLGTLGETQYF
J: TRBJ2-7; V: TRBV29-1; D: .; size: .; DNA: TGCAGCGTTGAGAAGACCGGGGCCACCTACGAGCAGTACTTC; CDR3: CSVEKTGATYEQYF
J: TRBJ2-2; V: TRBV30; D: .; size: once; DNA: TGTGCCTGGAGTCACACCGGGGAGCTGTTTTTT; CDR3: CAWSHTGELFF
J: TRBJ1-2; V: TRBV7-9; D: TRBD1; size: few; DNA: TGTGCCAGCAGCTATAACAGGGGGTATGGCTACACCTTC; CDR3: CASSYNRGYGYTF
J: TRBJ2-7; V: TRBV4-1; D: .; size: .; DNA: TGCGCCAGCAGCCAAGTTTCCGGGACACTCTCCTACGAGCAGTACTTC; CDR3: CASSQVSGTLSYEQYF
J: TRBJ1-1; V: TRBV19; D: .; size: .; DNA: TGTGCCAGTAGTATTGCAGGGGACACTGAAGCTTTCTTT; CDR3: CASSIAGDTEAFF
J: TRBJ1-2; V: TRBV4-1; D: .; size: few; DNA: TGCGCCAGCAGCCAAGTTTCGAGAGGGTCGGACTACACCTTC; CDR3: CASSQVSRGSDYTF
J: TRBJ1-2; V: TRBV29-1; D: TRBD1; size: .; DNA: TGCAGCGTTGTCGGGACAGGGAACTATGGCTACACCTTC; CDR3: CSVVGTGNYGYTF
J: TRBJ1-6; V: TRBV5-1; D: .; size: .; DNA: TGCGCCAGCACAAAAGGGGGGAAGAATTCACCCCTCCACTTT; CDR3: CASTKGGKNSPLHF
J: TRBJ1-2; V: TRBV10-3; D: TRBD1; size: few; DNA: TGTGCCTTCCGGGACAGGGGGCTCGGCTACACCTTC; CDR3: CAFRDRGLGYTF
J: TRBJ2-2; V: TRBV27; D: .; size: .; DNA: TGTGCCAGCATATCTCGACCCGGGGAGCTGTTTTTT; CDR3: CASISRPGELFF
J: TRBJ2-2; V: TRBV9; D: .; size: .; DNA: TGTGCCAGCAGCGTAGCTACGTCTAGCGTGGCTCGGACCGGGGAGCTGTTTTTT; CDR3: CASSVATSSVARTGELFF
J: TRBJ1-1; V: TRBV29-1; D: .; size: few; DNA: TGCAGCGTTGATCCAGGAATCCCCAGCTGGGGCCCCCAACCTTCGCTCGAAGCTTTCTTT; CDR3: CSVDPGIPSWGPQPSLEAFF